This T cell receptor (beta chain) came from a study of shared T cell receptors in the human thymus (dated by TCRdb to about 2021). About the full investigation: The study examined how self-reactive, shared T-cell receptor alpha chains are generated in the human thymus.

Receptor libraries were prepared by the immunoSEQ multiplex PCR assay. Entries here come from immuneACCESS through TCRdb and include only in-frame sequences with V and J called. Some clones fail to appear in such tables; in the studies checked, an unresolved V gene covers under half of the shortfall, and the cause of the remainder is unknown. The sample records about 660,000 clones, roughly 88% of which are singletons. 0.0085% to 0.012% of the sample goes to the ten largest clones. The CDR3 holds 16 amino acids from the cysteine to the phenylalanine. CDR3 DNA is the only sequence kept; it has 48 bases, read in frame from the first base. The germline V gene gives CDR1 as SGDLS and CDR2 as YYNGEE. Cut back by 4 bases and 4 bases, the V and J ends lie 18 bases apart. About this clone: Its antigen specificity is not known. The input lacks base qualities; no much larger clone sits a single base away.

These data were also reused for a study on human thymus T cells. The second study's authors report: Immunologically healthy infants undergoing open corrective cardiac surgery for congenital heart defects in Finland were used as donors. Thymus tissue was obtained as surgical resects removed during corrective cardiac surgery. Both the thymic and the peripheral blood repertoires appeared to show biased V and J gene segment usage. According to the related research, thymic TCR repertoires were highly overlapping among unrelated individuals. TCR alpha and beta repertoires from roughly eight infant thymus samples and four related peripheral blood samples were characterized in the study. Donor ages ranged from about 7 to 244 days, and the cohort comprised about six male and two female infants. After being mechanically released from the tissue, thymocytes were kept at -70 degrees C in pellets of about 8.5-32 million cells. A QIAsymphony instrument was used to extract genomic DNA from frozen cell pellets. The immunoSEQ multiplex PCR assay was used to amplify the TCRB and TCRAD loci from a standardized quantity of quality-controlled genomic DNA. Amplicons spanned the V(D)J region at a length sufficient to cover the CDR3 and identify V and J genes. The amplicons were sequenced on an Illumina platform via the commercial immunoSEQ service. Primer bias and sequencing errors were corrected as previously described, and TCRAD and TCRB definitions were based on the IMGT database. The repertoires were analysed using immunoSEQ Analyzer 3.0 and VDJTools for basic statistics, V/J segment usage, diversity estimates, rarefaction and pairwise overlap. Diversity was estimated using the Chao1, ChaoE, Efron-Thisted, Shannon and inverse Simpson indices, and was also estimated on datasets down-sampled to the size of the smallest sample. Repertoire overlap used strict matching of CDR3 nucleotide sequence, V gene and J gene, with Jaccard-based multidimensional scaling clustering. On average, thymus samples yielded 810,000 or so unique TCRB clonotypes, whereas blood samples yielded roughly 81,000.

Sequenced sample: thymocytes. The receptor was isolated from a boy in the first two years of life with a congenital heart defect. Donor details come from another sample of the same person, matched by shared clones. The chain is assembled from TRBV9 and TRBJ1-3; the D gene is not confidently resolved. The CDR3 reads CASSSPGWSEGNTIYF. In nucleotides, the sequence is TGTGCCAGCAGCTCCCCGGGGTGGAGTGAAGGAAACACCATATATTTT.